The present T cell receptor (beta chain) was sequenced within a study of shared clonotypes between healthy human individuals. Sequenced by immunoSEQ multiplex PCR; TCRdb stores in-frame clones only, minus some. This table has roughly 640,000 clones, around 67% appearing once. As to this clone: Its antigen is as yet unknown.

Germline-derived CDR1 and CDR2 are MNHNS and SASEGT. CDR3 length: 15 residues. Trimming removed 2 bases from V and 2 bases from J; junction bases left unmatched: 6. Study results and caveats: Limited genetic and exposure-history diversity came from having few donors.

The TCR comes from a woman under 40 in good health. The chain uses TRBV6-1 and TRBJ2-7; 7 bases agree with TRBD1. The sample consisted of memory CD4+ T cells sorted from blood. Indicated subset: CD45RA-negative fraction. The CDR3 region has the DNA TGTGCCAGCAGTGAAAGTACAGGGGAAACCTACGAGCAGTACTTC. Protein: CASSESTGETYEQYF.